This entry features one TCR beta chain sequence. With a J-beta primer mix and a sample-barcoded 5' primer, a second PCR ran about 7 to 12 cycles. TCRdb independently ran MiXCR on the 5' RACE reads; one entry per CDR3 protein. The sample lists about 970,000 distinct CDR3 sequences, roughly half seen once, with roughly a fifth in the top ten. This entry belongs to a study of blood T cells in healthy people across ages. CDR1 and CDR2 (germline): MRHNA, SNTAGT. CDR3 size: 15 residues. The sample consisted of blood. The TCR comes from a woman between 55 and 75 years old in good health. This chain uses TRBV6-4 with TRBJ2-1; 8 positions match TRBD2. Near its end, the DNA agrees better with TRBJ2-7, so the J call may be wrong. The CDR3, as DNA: TGTGCCAGCAGTCCCCTAGCGGGCCCCTACAATGAGCAGTACTTC. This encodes CASSPLAGPYNEQYF.